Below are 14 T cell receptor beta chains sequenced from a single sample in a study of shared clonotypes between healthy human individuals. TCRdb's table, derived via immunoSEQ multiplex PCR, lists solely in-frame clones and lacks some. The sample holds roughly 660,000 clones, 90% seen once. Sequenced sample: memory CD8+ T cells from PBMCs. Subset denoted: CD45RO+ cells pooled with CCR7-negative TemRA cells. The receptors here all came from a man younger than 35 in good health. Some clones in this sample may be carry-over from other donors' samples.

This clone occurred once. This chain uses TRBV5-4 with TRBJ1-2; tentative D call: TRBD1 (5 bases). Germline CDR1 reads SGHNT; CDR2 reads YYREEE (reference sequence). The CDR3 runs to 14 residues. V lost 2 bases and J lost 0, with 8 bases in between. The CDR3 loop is CASSFQGANYGYTF. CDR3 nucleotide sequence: TGTGCCAGCAGCTTTCAAGGGGCTAACTATGGCTACACCTTC. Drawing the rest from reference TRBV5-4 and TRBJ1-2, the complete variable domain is ETGVTQSPTHLIKTRGQQVTLRCSSQSGHNTVSWYQQALGQGPQFIFQYYREEENGRGNFPPRFSGLQFPNYSSELNVNALELDDSALYLCASSFQGANYGYTFGSGTRLTVV.

The CDR3 DNA sequence: TGTGCCAGCAGCTTGGGGTTTCGGGACACCGTTAACACTGAAGCTTTCTTT. Translated, it gives CASSLGFRDTVNTEAFF. This chain uses TRBV5-6 with TRBJ1-1, with a weak D call TRBD1 (6 bases). Trimming removed 0 bases at V and 2 bases at J, with 17 bases between. This CDR3 comprises 17 residues. Germline V gene sequence: CDR1 SGHDT, CDR2 YYEEEE.

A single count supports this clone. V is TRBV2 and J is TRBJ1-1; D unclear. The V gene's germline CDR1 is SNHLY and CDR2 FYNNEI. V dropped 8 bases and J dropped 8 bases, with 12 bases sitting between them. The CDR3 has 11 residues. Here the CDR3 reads CASLDLVEAFF. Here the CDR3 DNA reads TGTGCCAGCCTCGACCTAGTGGAAGCTTTCTTT.

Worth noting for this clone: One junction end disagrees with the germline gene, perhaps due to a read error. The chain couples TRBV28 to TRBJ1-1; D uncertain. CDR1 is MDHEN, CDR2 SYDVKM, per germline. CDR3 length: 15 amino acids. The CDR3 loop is CASSWAGTLNTEAFF. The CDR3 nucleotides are TGTGCCAGTAGTTGGGCCGGAACCCTGAACACTGAAGCTTTCTTT.

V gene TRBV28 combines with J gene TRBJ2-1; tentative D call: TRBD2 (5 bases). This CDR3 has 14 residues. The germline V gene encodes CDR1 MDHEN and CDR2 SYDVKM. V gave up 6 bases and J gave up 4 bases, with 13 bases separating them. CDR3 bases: TGTGCCAGCAGCCGGACTGCGAGTTACAATGAGCAGTTCTTC. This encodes CASSRTASYNEQFF.

The CDR3 loop is CASSITDRAYGYTF. Written as DNA, the CDR3 is TGTGCCAGTAGTATAACGGACAGGGCCTATGGCTACACCTTC. The chain recombines TRBV19 with TRBJ1-2, with 8 bases identical to TRBD1. The CDR3 spans 14 residues. V lost 2 bases and J lost 4; bases outside the gene matches: 3. Germline CDR1 is LNHDA and CDR2 is SQIVND (reference sequence).

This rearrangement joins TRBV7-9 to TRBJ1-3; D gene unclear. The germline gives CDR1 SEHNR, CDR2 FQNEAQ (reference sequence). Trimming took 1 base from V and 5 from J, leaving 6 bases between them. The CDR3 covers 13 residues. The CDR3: CASSLDGRNTIYF. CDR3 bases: TGTGCCAGCAGCTTAGACGGAAGAAACACCATATATTTT.

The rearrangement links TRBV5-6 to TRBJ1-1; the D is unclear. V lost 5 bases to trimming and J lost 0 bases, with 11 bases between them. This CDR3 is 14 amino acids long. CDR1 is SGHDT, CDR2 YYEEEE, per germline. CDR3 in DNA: TGTGCCAGCAGTACTGGACTGTTGAACACTGAAGCTTTCTTT. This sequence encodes CASSTGLLNTEAFF. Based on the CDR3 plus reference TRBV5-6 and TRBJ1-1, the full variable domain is DAGVTQSPTHLIKTRGQQVTLRCSPKSGHDTVSWYQQALGQGPQFIFQYYEEEERQRGNFPDRFSGHQFPNYSSELNVNALLLGDSALYLCASSTGLLNTEAFFGQGTRLTVV.

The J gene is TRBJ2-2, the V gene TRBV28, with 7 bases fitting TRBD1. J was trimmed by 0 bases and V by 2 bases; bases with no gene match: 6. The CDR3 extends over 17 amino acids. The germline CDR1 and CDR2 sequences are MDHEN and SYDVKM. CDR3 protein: CASSLMGQTTNTGELFF. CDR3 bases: TGTGCCAGCAGTTTAATGGGACAGACCACGAACACCGGGGAGCTGTTTTTT. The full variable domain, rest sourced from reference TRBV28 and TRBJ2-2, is DVKVTQSSRYLVKRTGEKVFLECVQDMDHENMFWYRQDPGLGLRLIYFSYDVKMKEKGDIPEGYSVSREKKERFSLILESASTNQTSMYLCASSLMGQTTNTGELFFGEGSRLTVL.

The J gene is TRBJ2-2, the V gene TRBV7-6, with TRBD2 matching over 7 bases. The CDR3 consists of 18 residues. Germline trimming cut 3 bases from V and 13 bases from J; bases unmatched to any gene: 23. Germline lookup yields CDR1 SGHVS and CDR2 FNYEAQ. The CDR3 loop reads CASSFDREGTNFAVGLFF. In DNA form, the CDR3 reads TGTGCCAGCAGCTTTGATCGTGAAGGGACTAACTTTGCGGTGGGGCTGTTTTTT. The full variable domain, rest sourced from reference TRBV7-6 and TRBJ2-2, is GAGVSQSPRYKVTKRGQDVALRCDPISGHVSLYWYRQALGQGPEFLTYFNYEAQQDKSGLPNDRFSAERPEGSISTLTIQRTEQRDSAMYRCASSFDREGTNFAVGLFFGEGSRLTVL.

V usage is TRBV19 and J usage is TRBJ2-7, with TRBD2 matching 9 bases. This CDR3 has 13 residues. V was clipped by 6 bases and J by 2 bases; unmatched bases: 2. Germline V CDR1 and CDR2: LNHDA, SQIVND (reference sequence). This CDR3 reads CASRSSGAYEQYF. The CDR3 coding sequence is TGTGCCAGTAGGTCTAGCGGGGCCTACGAGCAGTACTTC.

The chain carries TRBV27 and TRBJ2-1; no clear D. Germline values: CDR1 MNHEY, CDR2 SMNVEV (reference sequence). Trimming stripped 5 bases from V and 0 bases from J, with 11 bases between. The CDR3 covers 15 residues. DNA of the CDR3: TGTGCCAGCAGTCAAACGAGGAGCTCCTACAATGAGCAGTTCTTC. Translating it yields CASSQTRSSYNEQFF.

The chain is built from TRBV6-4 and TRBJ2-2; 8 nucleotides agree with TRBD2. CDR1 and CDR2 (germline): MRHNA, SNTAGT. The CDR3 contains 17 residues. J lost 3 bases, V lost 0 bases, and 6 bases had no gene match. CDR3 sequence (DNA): TGTGCCAGCAGTGACTCCCTACGGGAGGGGGACACCGGGGAGCTGTTTTTT. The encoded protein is CASSDSLREGDTGELFF.

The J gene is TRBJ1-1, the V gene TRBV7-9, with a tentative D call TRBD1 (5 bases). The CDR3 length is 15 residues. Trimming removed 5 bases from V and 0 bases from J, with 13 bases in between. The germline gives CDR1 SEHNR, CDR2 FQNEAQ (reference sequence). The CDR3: CASSSAGGLNTEAFF. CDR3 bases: TGTGCCAGCAGCAGCGCCGGGGGGTTGAACACTGAAGCTTTCTTT.